These 20 T cell receptor beta chains share one sample of origin, sequenced in a study of T cell repertoires in ileal Crohn's disease (dated by TCRdb to about 2019). Library preparation employed the immunoSEQ multiplex PCR assay. What TCRdb holds here is the immuneACCESS table cut down to in-frame rearrangements. Part of the clones is not present; checked against another copy, under half of the missing clones reflect an unresolved V gene, and the others are unexplained. Present in this sample are around 5,000 clones, roughly 74% of which were seen just once. The ten largest clones add up to approximately 22% of the sample. Sequences were obtained from ileal tissue. These receptors were obtained from an adult with Crohn's disease.

The CDR3 DNA follows: TGTGCCAGTTACCGGGAGTCCCGGAACTATGGCTACACCTTC. As protein: CASYRESRNYGYTF. The V gene is TRBV9, the J gene TRBJ1-2; D not certain. CDR3 length: 14 residues. Germline-derived CDR1 and CDR2 are SGDLS and YYNGEE. Deletions cut 8 bases from V and 2 bases from J, with 16 bases between.

V is TRBV7-2 and J is TRBJ2-5, with a weak D call TRBD2 (6 bases). Germline V gene data show CDR1 as SGHTA and CDR2 as FQGNSA. Between the trimmed V and J ends, which lost 5 bases and 5 bases, there was a span of 9 bases. There are 12 residues in the CDR3. CDR3 region: CASSGDLETQYF. For the CDR3, the DNA is TGTGCCAGCAGCGGGGACTTGGAGACCCAGTACTTC.

This clone was seen once. This chain links TRBV28 with TRBJ1-6, with D perhaps matching TRBD1 (5 bases). Germline CDR1 MDHEN, CDR2 SYDVKM. Trimming pared 2 bases from V and 4 bases from J, leaving 9 bases between. The CDR3 contains 15 residues. The CDR3 sequence: CASSLGAAYNSPLHF. CDR3 bases: TGTGCCAGCAGTTTAGGGGCAGCATATAATTCACCCCTCCACTTT.

V usage is TRBV10-3 and J usage is TRBJ2-3, with D perhaps matching TRBD2 (6 bases). The CDR3 is made up of 15 amino acids. Germline V gives CDR1 ENHRY, CDR2 SYGVKD. The germline V and J ends were trimmed by 0 bases and 7 bases, with 14 bases remaining between them. The CDR3 DNA reads as TGTGCCATCAGTGAGTCCGGGGGACGGGCCAATACGCAGTATTTT. Its protein is CAISESGGRANTQYF.

This sequence joins TRBV6-5 and TRBJ2-6; D may be TRBD2 (6 bases). CDR3 length equals 14 residues. The V end lost 7 bases, the J end lost 3 bases, and 10 bases lay between the germline ends. CDR1 MNHEY and CDR2 SVGAGI come from the germline V gene. CDR3 residues: CASKTGLGANVLTF. CDR3 nucleotides: TGTGCCAGCAAGACGGGACTTGGGGCCAACGTCCTGACTTTC.

Regarding this clone: Because the CDR3 is missing its conserved closing phenylalanine or tryptophan, this is likely a read error. This chain uses TRBV4-1 with TRBJ1-1; TRBD1 agrees at 8 bases. In germline, CDR1 is MGHRA, CDR2 YSYEKL. V gave up 0 bases and J gave up 10 bases; unmatched junction bases: 4. The CDR3 length is 13 residues. The CDR3 DNA follows: TGCGCCAGCAGCCAAGACTACAGGGGGTTAGCTTTCCTT. It is translated as CASSQDYRGLAFL.

This rearrangement joins TRBV6-5 to TRBJ1-1; the D gene is possibly TRBD1 (6 bases). The CDR3 sequence is 12 residues long. The germline V and J ends were trimmed by 6 bases and 8 bases, with 13 bases remaining between them. Germline V gene data show CDR1 as MNHEY and CDR2 as SVGAGI. CDR3 loop: CASSPAGAEAFF. In nucleotides, the CDR3 is TGTGCCAGCAGCCCCGCGGGGGCCGAAGCTTTCTTT.

The V gene is TRBV7-9, the J gene TRBJ1-1; TRBD1 agrees at 7 bases. This CDR3 region has 15 residues. Germline loops: CDR1 SEHNR, CDR2 FQNEAQ (reference sequence). V lost 1 base and J lost 5; bases outside the gene matches: 7. CDR3 residues: CASSLGGVQGTEAFF. The CDR3, as DNA: TGTGCCAGCAGCTTAGGAGGGGTACAGGGGACTGAAGCTTTCTTT.

This chain joins TRBV2 and TRBJ2-2, with 14 bases aligning to TRBD2. This CDR3 comprises 17 residues. Losses at the gene ends were 4 bases for V and 5 bases for J; bases not matched to a gene: 6. CDR1 and CDR2 (germline): SNHLY, FYNNEI. The CDR3 DNA follows: TGTGCCAGCAGTGTTGGGACTAGCGGGAGAGGGACCGGGGAGCTGTTTTTT. Protein sequence: CASSVGTSGRGTGELFF.

This clone was observed a handful of times. The chain has TRBV6-6 and TRBJ2-7, with D unclear. The CDR3 has 14 residues. V lost 0 bases and J lost 6, with 12 bases in between. The germline gives CDR1 MNHNY, CDR2 SVGAGI (reference sequence). The CDR3: CASSYSASPGEQYF. In nucleotides, the CDR3 is TGTGCCAGCAGTTACTCCGCCTCTCCGGGCGAGCAGTACTTC.

The chain recombines TRBV5-1 with TRBJ1-1; D is undetermined. Germline loops: CDR1 SGHRS, CDR2 YFSETQ. Between the trimmed V and J ends, which lost 0 bases and 1 base, there was a span of 4 bases. CDR3 length equals 13 residues. The CDR3 spells CASSLAGNTEAFF. The CDR3 DNA is TGCGCCAGCAGCTTGGCGGGGAACACTGAAGCTTTCTTT.

The chain joins TRBV4-1 to TRBJ2-7, with D unclear. Germline lookup yields CDR1 MGHRA and CDR2 YSYEKL. V gave up 0 bases and J gave up 0 bases, with 15 bases separating them. CDR3 length equals 17 residues. CDR3 in amino acids: CASSQDRLQVSSYEQYF. The DNA of the CDR3 is TGCGCCAGCAGCCAAGATCGGCTCCAGGTTAGCTCCTACGAGCAGTACTTC.

The CDR3 DNA follows: TGTGCCAGCTTTTCGGGCACCGGGGAGCTGTTTTTT. Encoded protein: CASFSGTGELFF. This chain joins TRBV11-3 and TRBJ2-2; no clear D gene. CDR1 and CDR2 from the germline V gene are SGHNT and YENEEA. The CDR3 totals 12 residues. V was cut by 8 bases and J by 4 bases, with 8 bases left in between.

V usage is TRBV27 and J usage is TRBJ2-3, with 11 bases identical to TRBD1. The CDR3 runs 18 residues. Germline CDR1 and CDR2: MNHEY and SMNVEV (reference sequence). Trimming removed 4 bases from V and 1 base from J; junction bases left unmatched: 10. The chain's CDR3 is CASSSSRDRGKGTDTQYF. The CDR3 nucleotides read TGTGCCAGCAGTTCGTCCCGGGACAGGGGGAAAGGCACAGATACGCAGTATTTT.

The gene calls are TRBV4-1 and TRBJ1-4; a weak D match, TRBD1 (6 bases). CDR3 size: 13 residues. Germline-derived CDR1 and CDR2 are MGHRA and YSYEKL. Trimming removed 1 base from V and 13 bases from J, with 13 bases in between. Here the CDR3 reads CASSQAETGVLFF. DNA for the CDR3: TGCGCCAGCAGCCAAGCCGAGACAGGAGTACTGTTTTTT.

The chain combines TRBV28 with TRBJ1-5; no definite D call. Looked up from germline, CDR1 is MDHEN and CDR2 is SYDVKM. This CDR3 is 13 amino acids long. With 5 bases removed from V and 7 bases from J, the gap between germline ends came to 12 bases. For the CDR3, the DNA is TGTGCCAGCAGTAAAGCGGGGTCCCAGCCCCAGCATTTT. Translation gives CASSKAGSQPQHF.

This chain joins TRBV19 and TRBJ1-1, with D maybe TRBD1 (6 bases). V was trimmed by 5 bases and J by 3 bases, leaving 16 bases between them. This CDR3 comprises 15 residues. The V gene's germline CDR1 is LNHDA and CDR2 SQIVND (reference sequence). The CDR3, as DNA: TGTGCCAGTAGTGTTCCCAGGGGAGGGGACACTGAAGCTTTCTTT. Translation: CASSVPRGGDTEAFF. The entire variable domain, with the rest obtained from reference TRBV19 and TRBJ1-1, is as follows: DGGITQSPKYLFRKEGQNVTLSCEQNLNHDAMYWYRQDPGQGLRLIYYSQIVNDFQKGDIAEGYSVSREKKESFPLTVTSAQKNPTAFYLCASSVPRGGDTEAFFGQGTRLTVV.

This sequence joins TRBV28 and TRBJ2-7, with 9 bases lining up with TRBD2. CDR3 length equals 15 residues. J lost 3 bases, V lost 0 bases, and 3 bases had no gene match. Per germline, CDR1 MDHEN and CDR2 SYDVKM. The CDR3 loop is CASSLWGTSSYEQYF. Here the CDR3 DNA reads TGTGCCAGCAGTTTATGGGGGACTAGCAGCTACGAGCAGTACTTC.

The V gene is TRBV6-4, the J gene TRBJ2-1; 9 nucleotides agree with TRBD2. V dropped 0 bases and J dropped 2; count of bases not matched to a gene: 2. The CDR3 has 16 residues. Per germline, CDR1 MRHNA and CDR2 SNTAGT. The CDR3 DNA reads TGTGCCAGCAGTGACTCAGGCGGGGGGGCCTACAATGAGCAGTTCTTC. Protein sequence: CASSDSGGGAYNEQFF.

The V call is TRBV7-9, the J call TRBJ2-1; maybe TRBD2 (6 bases). Germline V gene data show CDR1 as SEHNR and CDR2 as FQNEAQ (reference sequence). Trimming took 5 bases from V and 6 from J, leaving 17 bases between them. The length of the CDR3 is 15 residues. The CDR3 DNA sequence: TGTGCCAGCAGCCCCCGGGCGAAGGAGGGCAATGAGCAGTTCTTC. It encodes CASSPRAKEGNEQFF. The full variable domain, completed using reference TRBV7-9 and TRBJ2-1, is DTGVSQNPRHKITKRGQNVTFRCDPISEHNRLYWYRQTLGQGPEFLTYFQNEAQLEKSRLLSDRFSAERPKGSFSTLEIQRTEQGDSAMYLCASSPRAKEGNEQFFGPGTRLTVL.